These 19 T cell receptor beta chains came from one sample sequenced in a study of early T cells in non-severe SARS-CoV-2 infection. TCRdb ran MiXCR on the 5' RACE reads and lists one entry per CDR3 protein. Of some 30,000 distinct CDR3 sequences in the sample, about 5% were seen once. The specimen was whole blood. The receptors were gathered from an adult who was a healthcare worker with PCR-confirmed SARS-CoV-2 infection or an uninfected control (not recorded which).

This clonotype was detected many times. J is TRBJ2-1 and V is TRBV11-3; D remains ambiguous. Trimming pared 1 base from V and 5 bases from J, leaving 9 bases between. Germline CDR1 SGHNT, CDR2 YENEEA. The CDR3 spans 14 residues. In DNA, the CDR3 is TGTGCCAGCAGCTTAGGTAGAATTAACAATGAGCAGTTCTTC. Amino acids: CASSLGRINNEQFF.

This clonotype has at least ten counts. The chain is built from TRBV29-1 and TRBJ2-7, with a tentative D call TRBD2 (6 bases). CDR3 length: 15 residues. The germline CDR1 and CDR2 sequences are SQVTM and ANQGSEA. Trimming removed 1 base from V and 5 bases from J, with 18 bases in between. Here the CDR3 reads CSVEVPVGGIDEQYF. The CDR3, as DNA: TGCAGCGTTGAAGTTCCCGTCGGAGGGATCGACGAGCAGTACTTC.

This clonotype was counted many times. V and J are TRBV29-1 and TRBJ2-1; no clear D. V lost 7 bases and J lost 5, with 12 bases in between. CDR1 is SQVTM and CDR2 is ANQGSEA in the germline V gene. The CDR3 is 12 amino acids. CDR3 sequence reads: CSAGISHNEQFF. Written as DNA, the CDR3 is TGCAGCGCGGGTATTAGTCACAATGAGCAGTTCTTC.

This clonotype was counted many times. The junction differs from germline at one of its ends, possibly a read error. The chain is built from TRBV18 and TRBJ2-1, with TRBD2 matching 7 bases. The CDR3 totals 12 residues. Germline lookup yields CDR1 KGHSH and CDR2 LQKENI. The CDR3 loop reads CASSPSGHEEFF. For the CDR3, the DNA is TGTGCCAGCTCACCTAGCGGGCATGAGGAGTTCTTC.

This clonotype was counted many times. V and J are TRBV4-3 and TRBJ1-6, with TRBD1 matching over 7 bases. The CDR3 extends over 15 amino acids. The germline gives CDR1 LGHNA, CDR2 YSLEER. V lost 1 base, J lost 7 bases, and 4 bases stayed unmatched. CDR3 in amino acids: CASSQGAGGNSPLHF. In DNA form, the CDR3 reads TGCGCCAGCAGCCAAGGGGCAGGGGGGAATTCACCCCTCCACTTT.

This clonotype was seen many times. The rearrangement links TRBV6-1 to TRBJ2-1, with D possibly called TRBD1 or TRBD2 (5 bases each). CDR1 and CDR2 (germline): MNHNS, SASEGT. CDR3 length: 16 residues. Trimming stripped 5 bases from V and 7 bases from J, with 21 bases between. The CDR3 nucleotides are TGTGCCAGCAGTCTAACGCCCTCGGGGCCCTTTAATGAGCAGTTCTTC. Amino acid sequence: CASSLTPSGPFNEQFF.

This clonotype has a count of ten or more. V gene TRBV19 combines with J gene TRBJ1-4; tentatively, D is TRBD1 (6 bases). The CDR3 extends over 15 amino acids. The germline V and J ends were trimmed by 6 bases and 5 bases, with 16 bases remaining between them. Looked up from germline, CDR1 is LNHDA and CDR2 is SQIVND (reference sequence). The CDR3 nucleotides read TGTGCCAGTAGCCCCACAGGGTGGGGGAATGAAAAACTGTTTTTT. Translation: CASSPTGWGNEKLFF.

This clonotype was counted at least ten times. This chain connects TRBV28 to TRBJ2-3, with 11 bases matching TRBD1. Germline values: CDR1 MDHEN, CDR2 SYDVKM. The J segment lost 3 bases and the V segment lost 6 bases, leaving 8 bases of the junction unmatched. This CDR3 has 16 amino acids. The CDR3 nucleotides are TGTGCCAGCAGCCCTGCGGGACAGGGGGAGACAGATACGCAGTATTTT. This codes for CASSPAGQGETDTQYF.

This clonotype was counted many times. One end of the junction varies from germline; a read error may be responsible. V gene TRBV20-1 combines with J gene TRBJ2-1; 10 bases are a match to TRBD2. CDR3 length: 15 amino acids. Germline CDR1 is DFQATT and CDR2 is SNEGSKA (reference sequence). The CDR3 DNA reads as TGCAGTGCTAGTGCCAGCGGGAGGGCCTATAATGAGCAGTTCTTC. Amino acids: CSASASGRAYNEQFF.

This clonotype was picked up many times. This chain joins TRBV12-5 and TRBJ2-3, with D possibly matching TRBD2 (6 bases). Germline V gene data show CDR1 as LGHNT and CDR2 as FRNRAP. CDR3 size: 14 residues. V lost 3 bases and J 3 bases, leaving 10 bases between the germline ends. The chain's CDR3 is CASGFARGTDTQYF. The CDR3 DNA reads TGTGCTAGTGGTTTTGCTCGGGGGACAGATACGCAGTATTTT.

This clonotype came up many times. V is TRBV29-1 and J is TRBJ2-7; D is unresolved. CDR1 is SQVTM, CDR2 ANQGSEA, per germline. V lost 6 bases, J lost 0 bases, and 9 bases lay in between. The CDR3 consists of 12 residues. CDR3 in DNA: TGCAGCGTCTCCCGCGGCTCCTACGAGCAGTACTTC. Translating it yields CSVSRGSYEQYF.

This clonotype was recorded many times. CDR3 DNA sequence: TGTGCCAGCAGTTACAATTCGGGACAGGGGGTCTACGAGCAGTACTTC. The encoded protein is CASSYNSGQGVYEQYF. The chain uses TRBV6-1 and TRBJ2-7; 11 bases are shared with TRBD1. Trimming took 5 bases from V and 3 from J; bases not matched to a gene: 9. The length of the CDR3 is 16 residues. Germline V CDR1 and CDR2: MNHNS, SASEGT.

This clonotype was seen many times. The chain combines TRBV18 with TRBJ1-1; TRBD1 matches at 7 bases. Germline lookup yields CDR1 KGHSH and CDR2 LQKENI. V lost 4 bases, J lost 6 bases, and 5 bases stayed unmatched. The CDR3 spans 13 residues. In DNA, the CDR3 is TGTGCCAGCTCACGACCAACAGGGGCTGAAGCTTTCTTT. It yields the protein CASSRPTGAEAFF.

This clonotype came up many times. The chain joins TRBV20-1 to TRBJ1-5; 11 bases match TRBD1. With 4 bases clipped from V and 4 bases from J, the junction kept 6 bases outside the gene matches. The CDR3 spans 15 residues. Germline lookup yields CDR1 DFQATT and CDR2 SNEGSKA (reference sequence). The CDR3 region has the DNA TGCAGTGCTACAACGGGACAGGGGGTAAATCAGCCCCAGCATTTT. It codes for CSATTGQGVNQPQHF.

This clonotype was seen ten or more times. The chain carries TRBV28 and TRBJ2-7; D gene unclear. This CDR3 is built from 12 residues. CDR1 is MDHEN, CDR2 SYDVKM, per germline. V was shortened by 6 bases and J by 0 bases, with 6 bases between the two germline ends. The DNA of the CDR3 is TGTGCCAGCAGCACGAACTCCTACGAGCAGTACTTC. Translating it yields CASSTNSYEQYF.

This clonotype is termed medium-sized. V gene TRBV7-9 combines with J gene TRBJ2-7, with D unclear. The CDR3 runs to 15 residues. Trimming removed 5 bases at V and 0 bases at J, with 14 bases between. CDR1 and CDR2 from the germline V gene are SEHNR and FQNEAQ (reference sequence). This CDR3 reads CASSPWSAFSYEQYF. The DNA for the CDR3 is TGTGCCAGCAGCCCCTGGTCAGCGTTCTCCTACGAGCAGTACTTC. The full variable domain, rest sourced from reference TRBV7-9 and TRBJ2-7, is DTGVSQNPRHKITKRGQNVTFRCDPISEHNRLYWYRQTLGQGPEFLTYFQNEAQLEKSRLLSDRFSAERPKGSFSTLEIQRTEQGDSAMYLCASSPWSAFSYEQYFGPGTRLTVT.

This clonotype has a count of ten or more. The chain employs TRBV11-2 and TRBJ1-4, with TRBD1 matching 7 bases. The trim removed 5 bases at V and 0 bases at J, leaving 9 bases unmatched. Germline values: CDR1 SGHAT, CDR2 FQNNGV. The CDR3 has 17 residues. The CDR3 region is CASSPGQPYTTNEKLFF. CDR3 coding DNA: TGTGCCAGCAGCCCGGGACAGCCCTACACAACTAATGAAAAACTGTTTTTT.

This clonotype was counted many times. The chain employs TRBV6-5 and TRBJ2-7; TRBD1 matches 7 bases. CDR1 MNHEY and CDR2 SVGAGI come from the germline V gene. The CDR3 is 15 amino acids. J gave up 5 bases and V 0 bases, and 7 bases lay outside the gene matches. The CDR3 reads CASSYSVTGMNEQYF. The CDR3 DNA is TGTGCCAGCAGTTACTCGGTGACAGGGATGAACGAGCAGTACTTC.

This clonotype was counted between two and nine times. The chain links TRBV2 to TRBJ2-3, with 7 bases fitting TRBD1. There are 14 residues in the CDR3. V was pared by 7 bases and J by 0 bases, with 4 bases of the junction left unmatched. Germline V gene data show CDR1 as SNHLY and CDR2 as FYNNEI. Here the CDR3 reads CASIGTESTDTQYF. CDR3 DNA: TGTGCCAGCATCGGGACAGAGAGCACAGATACGCAGTATTTT.